This paragraph covers one T cell receptor beta chain sequence. The record originates from a study of blood T cells in healthy people across ages. V was trimmed by 0 bases and J by 3 bases, leaving 5 bases between them. This CDR3 contains 14 residues. Germline V lookup: CDR1 LNHNV, CDR2 YYDKDF (reference sequence). Sample-barcoded 5' priming and a J-beta primer mix drove a second PCR of about 6 to 12 cycles. All cDNA molecules were each tagged by a template-switch adaptor with 12 random nucleotides. MiXCR, applied by TCRdb to the 5' RACE reads, yields one record per CDR3 protein. The sample includes 720,000 or so distinct CDR3 sequences, over 40% of them seen just once.

The receptor was derived from a man older than 75 in good health. The specimen was blood. The chain combines TRBV15 with TRBJ1-4; D remains ambiguous. CDR3 DNA sequence: TGTGCCACCAGCAGAGAGTTAGCTAATGAAAAACTGTTTTTT. Translation gives CATSRELANEKLFF.